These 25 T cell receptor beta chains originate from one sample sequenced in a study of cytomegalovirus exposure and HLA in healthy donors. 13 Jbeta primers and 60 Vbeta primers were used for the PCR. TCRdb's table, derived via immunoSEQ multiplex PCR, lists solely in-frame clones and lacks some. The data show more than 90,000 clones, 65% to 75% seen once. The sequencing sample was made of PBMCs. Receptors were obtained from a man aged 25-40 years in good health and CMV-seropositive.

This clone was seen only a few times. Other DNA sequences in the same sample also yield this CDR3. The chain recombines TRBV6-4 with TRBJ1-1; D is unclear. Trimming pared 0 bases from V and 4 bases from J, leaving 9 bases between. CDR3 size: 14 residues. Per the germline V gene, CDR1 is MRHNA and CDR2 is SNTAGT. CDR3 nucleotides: TGTGCCAGCAGTGACTCTTCCCGAGGCACTGAAGCTTTCTTT. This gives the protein CASSDSSRGTEAFF.

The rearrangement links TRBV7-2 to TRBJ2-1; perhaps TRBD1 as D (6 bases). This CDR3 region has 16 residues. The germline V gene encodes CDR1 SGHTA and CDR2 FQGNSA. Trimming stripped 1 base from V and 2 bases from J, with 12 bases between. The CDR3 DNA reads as TGTGCCAGCAGCTTAGTGTCAGGGGAGCCCTACAATGAGCAGTTCTTC. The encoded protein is CASSLVSGEPYNEQFF. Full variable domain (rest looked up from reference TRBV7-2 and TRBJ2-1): GAGVSQSPSNKVTEKGKDVELRCDPISGHTALYWYRQSLGQGLEFLIYFQGNSAPDKSGLPSDRFSAERTGGSVSTLTIQRTQQEDSAVYLCASSLVSGEPYNEQFFGPGTRLTVL.

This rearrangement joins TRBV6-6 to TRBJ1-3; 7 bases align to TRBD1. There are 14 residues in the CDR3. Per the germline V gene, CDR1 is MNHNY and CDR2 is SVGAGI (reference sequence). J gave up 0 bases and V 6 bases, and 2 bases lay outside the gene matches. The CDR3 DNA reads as TGTGCCAGCAGGACAGGGCGCTCTGGAAACACCATATATTTT. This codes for CASRTGRSGNTIYF.

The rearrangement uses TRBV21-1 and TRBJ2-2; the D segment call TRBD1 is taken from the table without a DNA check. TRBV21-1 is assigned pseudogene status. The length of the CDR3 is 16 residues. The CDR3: CASSKQGSVCTGELFF. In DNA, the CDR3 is TGTGCCAGCAGCAAACAGGGGTCAGTGTGCACCGGGGAGCTGTTTTTT.

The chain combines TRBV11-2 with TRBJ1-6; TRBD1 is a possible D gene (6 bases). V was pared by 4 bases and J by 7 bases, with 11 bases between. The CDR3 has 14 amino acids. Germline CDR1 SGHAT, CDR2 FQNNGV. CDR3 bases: TGTGCCAGCAGCTCAGCTACAGGGAATTCACCCCTCCACTTT. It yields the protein CASSSATGNSPLHF. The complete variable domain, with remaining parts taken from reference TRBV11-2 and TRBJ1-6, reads EAGVAQSPRYKIIEKRQSVAFWCNPISGHATLYWYQQILGQGPKLLIQFQNNGVVDDSQLPKDRFSAERLKGVDSTLKIQPAKLEDSAVYLCASSSATGNSPLHFGNGTRLTVT.

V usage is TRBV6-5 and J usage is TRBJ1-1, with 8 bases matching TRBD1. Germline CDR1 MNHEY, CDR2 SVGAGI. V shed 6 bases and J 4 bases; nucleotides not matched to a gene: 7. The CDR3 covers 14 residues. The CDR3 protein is CASSTGQAVTEAFF. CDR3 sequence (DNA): TGTGCCAGCAGCACGGGACAGGCAGTCACTGAAGCTTTCTTT.

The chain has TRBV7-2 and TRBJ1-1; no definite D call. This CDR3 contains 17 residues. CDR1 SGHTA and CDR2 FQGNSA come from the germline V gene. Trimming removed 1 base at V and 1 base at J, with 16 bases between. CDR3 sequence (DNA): TGTGCCAGCAGCTTAGTGCTCGCCGTAGGGAGGAACACTGAAGCTTTCTTT. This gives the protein CASSLVLAVGRNTEAFF.

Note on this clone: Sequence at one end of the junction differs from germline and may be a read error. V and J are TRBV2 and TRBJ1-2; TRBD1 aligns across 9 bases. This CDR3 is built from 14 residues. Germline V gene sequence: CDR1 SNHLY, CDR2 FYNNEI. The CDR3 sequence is CASLPQGANYGYPF. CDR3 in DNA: TGTGCCAGCTTACCACAGGGGGCAAACTATGGCTACCCCTTC.

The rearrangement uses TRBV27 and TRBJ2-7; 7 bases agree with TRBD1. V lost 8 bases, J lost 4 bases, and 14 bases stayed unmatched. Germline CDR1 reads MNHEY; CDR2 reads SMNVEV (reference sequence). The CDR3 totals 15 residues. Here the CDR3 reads CASGQVLSPLYEQYF. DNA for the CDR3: TGTGCCAGCGGACAGGTCCTCTCTCCTCTATACGAGCAGTACTTC.

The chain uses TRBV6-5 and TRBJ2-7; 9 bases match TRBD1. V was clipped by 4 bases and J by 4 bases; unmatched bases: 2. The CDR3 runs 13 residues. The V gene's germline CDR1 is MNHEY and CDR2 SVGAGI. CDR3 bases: TGTGCCAGCAGTTCCGGGACAGGGTACGAGCAGTACTTC. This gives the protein CASSSGTGYEQYF.

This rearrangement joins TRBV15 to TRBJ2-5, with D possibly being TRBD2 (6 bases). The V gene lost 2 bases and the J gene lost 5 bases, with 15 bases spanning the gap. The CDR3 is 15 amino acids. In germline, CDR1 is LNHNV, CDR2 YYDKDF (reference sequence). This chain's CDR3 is CATSRRTGEVETQYF. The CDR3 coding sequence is TGTGCCACCAGCAGAAGAACGGGGGAGGTGGAGACCCAGTACTTC.

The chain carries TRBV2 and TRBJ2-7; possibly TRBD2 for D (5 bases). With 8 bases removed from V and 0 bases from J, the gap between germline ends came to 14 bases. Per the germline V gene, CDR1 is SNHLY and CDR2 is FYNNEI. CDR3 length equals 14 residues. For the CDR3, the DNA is TGTGCCAGCGACGGAGGTGAGTCCTCCTACGAGCAGTACTTC. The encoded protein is CASDGGESSYEQYF.

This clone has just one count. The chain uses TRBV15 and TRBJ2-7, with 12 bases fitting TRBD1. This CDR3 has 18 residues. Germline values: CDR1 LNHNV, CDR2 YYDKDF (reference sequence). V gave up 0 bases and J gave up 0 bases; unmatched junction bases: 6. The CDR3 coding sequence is TGTGCCACCAGCAGAGATTTGGGACAGGGGGCCCTCTCCTACGAGCAGTACTTC. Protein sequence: CATSRDLGQGALSYEQYF.

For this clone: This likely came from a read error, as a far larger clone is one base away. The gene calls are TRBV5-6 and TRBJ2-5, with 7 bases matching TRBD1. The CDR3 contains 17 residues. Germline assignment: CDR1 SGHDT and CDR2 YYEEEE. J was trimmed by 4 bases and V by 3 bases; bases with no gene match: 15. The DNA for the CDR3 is TGTGCCAGCAGCTATACTCTTCCGGGACAGTCGGGAGAGACCCAGTACTTC. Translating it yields CASSYTLPGQSGETQYF. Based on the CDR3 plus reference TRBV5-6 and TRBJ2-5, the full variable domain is DAGVTQSPTHLIKTRGQQVTLRCSPKSGHDTVSWYQQALGQGPQFIFQYYEEEERQRGNFPDRFSGHQFPNYSSELNVNALLLGDSALYLCASSYTLPGQSGETQYFGPGTRLLVL.

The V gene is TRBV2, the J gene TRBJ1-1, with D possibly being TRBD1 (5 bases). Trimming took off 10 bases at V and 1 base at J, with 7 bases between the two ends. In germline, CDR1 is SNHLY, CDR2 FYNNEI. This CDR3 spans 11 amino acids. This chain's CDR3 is CANGGNTEAFF. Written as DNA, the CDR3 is TGTGCCAACGGGGGGAACACTGAAGCTTTCTTT. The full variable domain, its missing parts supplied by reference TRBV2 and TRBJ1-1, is EPEVTQTPSHQVTQMGQEVILRCVPISNHLYFYWYRQILGQKVEFLVSFYNNEISEKSEIFDDQFSVERPDGSNFTLKIRSTKLEDSAMYFCANGGNTEAFFGQGTRLTVV.

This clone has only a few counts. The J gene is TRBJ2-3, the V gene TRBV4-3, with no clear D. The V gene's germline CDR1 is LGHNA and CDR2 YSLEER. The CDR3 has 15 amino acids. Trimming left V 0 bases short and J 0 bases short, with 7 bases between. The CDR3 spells CASSQDDLSTDTQYF. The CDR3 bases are TGCGCCAGCAGCCAAGATGACTTAAGCACAGATACGCAGTATTTT.

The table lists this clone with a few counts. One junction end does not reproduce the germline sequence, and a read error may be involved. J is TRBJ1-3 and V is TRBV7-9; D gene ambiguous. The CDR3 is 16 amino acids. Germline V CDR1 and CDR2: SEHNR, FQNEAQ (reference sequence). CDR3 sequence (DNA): TGTTCCAGCAGCTTAGTGGGGAGCGCTCTAGGAAACACCATATATTTT. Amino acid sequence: CSSSLVGSALGNTIYF.

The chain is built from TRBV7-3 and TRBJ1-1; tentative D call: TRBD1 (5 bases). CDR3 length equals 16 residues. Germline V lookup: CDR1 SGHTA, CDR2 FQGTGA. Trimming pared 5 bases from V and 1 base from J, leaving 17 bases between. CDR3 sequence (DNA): TGTGCCAGCAGCCCGGTCGGGACTCGGGCGAACACTGAAGCTTTCTTT. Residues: CASSPVGTRANTEAFF.

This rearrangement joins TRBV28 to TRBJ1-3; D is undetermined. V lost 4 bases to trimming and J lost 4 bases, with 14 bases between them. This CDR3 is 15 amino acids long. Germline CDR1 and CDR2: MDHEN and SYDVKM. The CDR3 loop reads CASSSDRRGGNTIYF. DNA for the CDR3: TGTGCCAGCAGTTCCGACCGACGGGGAGGAAACACCATATATTTT.

As DNA, the CDR3 is TGTGCCAGCAGCTTTGTTAGCGGGGGGACCTTTAAGGGTGAGCAGTTCTTC. It yields the protein CASSFVSGGTFKGEQFF. The chain links TRBV7-3 to TRBJ2-1; 10 nucleotides match TRBD2. The junction had 14 bases not matched to a gene; V was cut back by 3 bases and J by 9 bases. Germline V lookup: CDR1 SGHTA, CDR2 FQGTGA. This CDR3 has 17 amino acids. Supplemented by reference TRBV7-3 and TRBJ2-1, the full variable domain reads GAGVSQTPSNKVTEKGKYVELRCDPISGHTALYWYRQSLGQGPEFLIYFQGTGAADDSGLPNDRFFAVRPEGSVSTLKIQRTERGDSAVYLCASSFVSGGTFKGEQFFGPGTRLTVL.

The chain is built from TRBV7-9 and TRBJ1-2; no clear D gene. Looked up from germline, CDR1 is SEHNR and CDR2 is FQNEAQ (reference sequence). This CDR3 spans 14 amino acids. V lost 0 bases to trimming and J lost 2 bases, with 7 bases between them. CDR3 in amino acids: CASSLAVPNYGYTF. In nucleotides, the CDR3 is TGTGCCAGCAGCTTAGCTGTCCCGAACTATGGCTACACCTTC.

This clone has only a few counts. The CDR3 region has the DNA TGTGCCAGTAGTCTGAGCGCCTCTGGAAACACCATATATTTT. Translation: CASSLSASGNTIYF. This rearrangement joins TRBV19 to TRBJ1-3; D not resolved. The V gene lost 5 bases and the J gene lost 0 bases, with 8 bases spanning the gap. The CDR3 loop spans 14 amino acids. Germline CDR1 LNHDA, CDR2 SQIVND (reference sequence).

Here the CDR3 reads CASSDSAGEQYF. The DNA for the CDR3 is TGCGCCAGCAGCGACAGTGCTGGCGAGCAGTACTTC. The rearrangement uses TRBV10-1 and TRBJ2-7; tentatively, D is TRBD1 (5 bases). The CDR3 spans 12 residues. From germline, CDR1 is WNHNN and CDR2 SYGVQD (reference sequence). V was shortened by 6 bases and J by 6 bases, with 12 bases between the two germline ends.

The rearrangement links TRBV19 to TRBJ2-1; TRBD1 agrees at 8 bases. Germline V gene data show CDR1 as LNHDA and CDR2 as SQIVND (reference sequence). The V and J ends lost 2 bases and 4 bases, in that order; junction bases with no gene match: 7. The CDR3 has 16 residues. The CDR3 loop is CASSITPGTGYNEQFF. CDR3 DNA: TGTGCCAGTAGTATAACCCCCGGGACAGGTTACAATGAGCAGTTCTTC.

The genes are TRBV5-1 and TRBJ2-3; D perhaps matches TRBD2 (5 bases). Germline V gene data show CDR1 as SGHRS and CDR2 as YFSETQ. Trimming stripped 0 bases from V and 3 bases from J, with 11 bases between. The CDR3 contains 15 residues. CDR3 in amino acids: CASSLGVGRTDTQYF. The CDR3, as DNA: TGCGCCAGCAGCTTGGGGGTGGGGAGAACAGATACGCAGTATTTT.